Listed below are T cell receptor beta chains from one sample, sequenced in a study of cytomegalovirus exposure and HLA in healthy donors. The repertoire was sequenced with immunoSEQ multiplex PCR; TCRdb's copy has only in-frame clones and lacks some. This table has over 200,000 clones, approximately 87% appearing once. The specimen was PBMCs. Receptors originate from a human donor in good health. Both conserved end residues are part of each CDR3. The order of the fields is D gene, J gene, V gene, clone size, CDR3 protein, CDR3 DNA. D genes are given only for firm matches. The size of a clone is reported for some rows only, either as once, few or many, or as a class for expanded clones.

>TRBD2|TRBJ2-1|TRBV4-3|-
CASSQVMTSGRVTYNEQFF
TGCGCCAGCAGCCAAGTTATGACTAGCGGGAGGGTCACCTACAATGAGCAGTTCTTC
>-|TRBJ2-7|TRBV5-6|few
CASSLGWRPSYEQYF
TGTGCCAGCAGCCTGGGTTGGCGGCCCTCCTACGAGCAGTACTTC
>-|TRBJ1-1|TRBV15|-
CATSGEGGRAFF
TGTGCCACCAGCGGGGAGGGGGGAAGAGCTTTCTTT
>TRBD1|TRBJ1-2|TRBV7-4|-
CASSRRDRRTYGYTF
TGTGCCAGCAGCAGAAGGGACAGGCGAACGTATGGCTACACCTTC
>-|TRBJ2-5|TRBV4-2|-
CASSHGETGDQETQYF
TGTGCCAGCAGCCATGGGGAGACGGGAGACCAAGAGACCCAGTACTTC
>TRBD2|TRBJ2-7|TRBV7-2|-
CASSLSGSGSPYEQYF
TGTGCCAGCAGCTTAAGCGGCAGCGGGAGCCCCTACGAGCAGTACTTC
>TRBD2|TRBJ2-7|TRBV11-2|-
CASTLRREGSEQYF
TGTGCCAGCACCCTGAGGCGGGAGGGCTCCGAGCAGTACTTC
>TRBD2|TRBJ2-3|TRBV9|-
CASSAGLAGGAGDTQYF
TGTGCCAGCAGCGCGGGACTAGCGGGAGGGGCGGGGGATACGCAGTATTTT
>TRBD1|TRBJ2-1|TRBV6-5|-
CASSYSGQGTNEQFF
TGTGCCAGCAGTTACTCGGGACAGGGTACCAATGAGCAGTTCTTC
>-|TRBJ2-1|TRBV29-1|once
CSVVEGLSSYNEQFF
TGCAGCGTTGTTGAGGGACTGAGTTCTTACAATGAGCAGTTCTTC
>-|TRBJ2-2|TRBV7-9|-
CASSSPDGSIRELFF
TGTGCCAGCAGCAGCCCCGACGGTAGCATACGGGAGCTGTTTTTT
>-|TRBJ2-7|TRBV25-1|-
CASSDWAGEQYF
TGTGCCAGCAGTGACTGGGCCGGCGAGCAGTACTTC
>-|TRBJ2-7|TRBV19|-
CASSVAGGATYEQYF
TGTGCCAGTAGTGTCGCGGGCGGGGCTACCTACGAGCAGTACTTC